A selection of T cell receptor beta chains follows, all from one sample in a study of cytomegalovirus exposure and HLA in healthy donors. Sequencing used immunoSEQ multiplex PCR; TCRdb keeps in-frame clones, though not all of them. The sample comprises around 150,000 clones, about three quarters of which are singletons, and under 7.5% rests with the top ten. Sequenced input: PBMCs. These TCRs come from a man between 40 and 49 years old in good health and CMV-seropositive. The CDR3 runs from the conserved cysteine through the conserved F or W. Each record gives: V gene, J gene, D gene, clone size, CDR3 DNA, CDR3 protein. The D gene is left open where the match is weak. Clone sizes are given selectively: once, few, many, or a class where the clone is expanded.

>TRBV19|TRBJ2-6|NA|NA
TGTGCCAGTAGTATTAGGGCGATCGGGGGGCCCTCTGGGGCCAACGTCCTGACTTTC
CASSIRAIGGPSGANVLTF
>TRBV11-2|TRBJ2-7|NA|once
TGTGCCAGCAGCTTAGTGTCGTCCTACGAGCAGTACTTC
CASSLVSSYEQYF
>TRBV2|TRBJ2-1|NA|NA
TGTGCCAGCAGTGCGGCCGGGGGCTCCTACAATGAGCAGTTCTTC
CASSAAGGSYNEQFF
>TRBV4-2|TRBJ2-7|NA|NA
TGTGCCAGCAGCCAAGCCCAAGGGGTTGGGAACGAGCAGTACTTC
CASSQAQGVGNEQYF
>TRBV4-3|TRBJ1-1|TRBD1|NA
TGCGCCAGCAGCCTAACCGCCGGGACAGGTGGCACTGAAGCTTTCTTT
CASSLTAGTGGTEAFF
>TRBV4-1|TRBJ2-6|NA|NA
TGCGCCAGCAGCCAGGGTTCTGCGGGGTCCTCTGGGGCCAACGTCCTGACTTTC
CASSQGSAGSSGANVLTF
>TRBV7-9|TRBJ2-1|TRBD2|NA
TGTGCCAGCAGAGGAACCGGGACTAGCGGAAACAATGAGCAGTTCTTC
CASRGTGTSGNNEQFF
>TRBV25-1|TRBJ1-3|NA|once
TGTGCCAGAAATAGCCCGGGTGCAAACACCATATATTTT
CARNSPGANTIYF
>TRBV30|TRBJ1-2|NA|NA
TGTGCCTGGGCGGGCGGCGGTGGCTACACCTTC
CAWAGGGGYTF
>TRBV15|TRBJ2-7|NA|NA
TGTGCCACCAGCAGAGTCTTAGGACAGTCCTACGAGCAGTACTTC
CATSRVLGQSYEQYF
>TRBV5-6|TRBJ2-7|TRBD1|NA
TGTGCCAGCAGCCATGGGACAGGGGAAATCTACGAGCAGTACTTC
CASSHGTGEIYEQYF
>TRBV29-1|TRBJ2-7|NA|few
TGCAGCGTTGGGATAACAGTGTCCGACGAGCAGTACTTC
CSVGITVSDEQYF
>TRBV5-1|TRBJ2-3|NA|NA
TGCGCCAGCAGCTTGAACCCCAAAGCCACAGATACGCAGTATTTT
CASSLNPKATDTQYF